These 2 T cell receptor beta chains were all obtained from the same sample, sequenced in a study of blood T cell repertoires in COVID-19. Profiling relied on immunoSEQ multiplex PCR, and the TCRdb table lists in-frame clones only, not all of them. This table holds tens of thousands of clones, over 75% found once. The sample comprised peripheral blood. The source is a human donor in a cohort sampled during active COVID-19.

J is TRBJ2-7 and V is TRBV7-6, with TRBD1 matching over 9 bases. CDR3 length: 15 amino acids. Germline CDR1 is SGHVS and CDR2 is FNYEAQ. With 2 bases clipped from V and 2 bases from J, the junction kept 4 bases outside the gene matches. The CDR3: CASSLRGTGPYEQYF. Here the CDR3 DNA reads TGTGCCAGCAGCTTACGGGGGACAGGGCCCTACGAGCAGTACTTC.

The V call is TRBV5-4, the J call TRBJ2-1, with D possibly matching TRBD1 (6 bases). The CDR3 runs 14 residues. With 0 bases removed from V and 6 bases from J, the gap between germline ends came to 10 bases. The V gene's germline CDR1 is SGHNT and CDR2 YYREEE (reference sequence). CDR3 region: CASSLDRAANEQFF. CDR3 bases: TGTGCCAGCAGCTTGGACAGGGCCGCCAATGAGCAGTTCTTC.